This T cell receptor beta chain was found in a study of T cell responses to AZD1222 COVID-19 vaccine. The overall study: Pooled in the analysis were second doses at about 4 or about 12 weeks.

This table comes from immunoSEQ multiplex PCR, and its TCRdb copy is limited to in-frame clones, with some not included. The repertoire holds some 120,000 clones, roughly 90% seen once, with under 1.5% in the top ten. Between the trimmed V and J ends, which lost 1 base and 2 bases, there was a span of 5 bases. Germline V CDR1 and CDR2: LGHNA, YSLEER. The CDR3 is made up of 13 amino acids. The receptor was derived from an adult in good health. This rearrangement joins TRBV4-3 to TRBJ1-1; no definite D call. Sequences were derived from peripheral blood, sampled on day 0 of AZD1222 vaccination. The CDR3 nucleotides read TGCGCCAGCAGCCAAGGGGAAAACACTGAAGCTTTCTTT. Protein: CASSQGENTEAFF.